The source of this T cell receptor beta chain is a study of blood T cell repertoires in COVID-19. Study in general: The origin of the acute and convalescent COVID-19 samples was the United States, Italy and Spain.

Sequencing was performed with immunoSEQ multiplex PCR; in TCRdb, only in-frame clones are kept and a portion is missing. The sample yields approximately 230,000 clones, around 85% seen once. The sequencing sample was made of peripheral blood. This TCR came from a man older than 75 with acute or convalescent COVID-19.

The chain's CDR3 is CASVTGIRYGYTF. As DNA, the CDR3 is TGTGCCTCCGTGACAGGGATTAGGTATGGCTACACCTTC. The chain carries TRBV30 and TRBJ1-2; TRBD1 agrees at 7 bases. The ends lost 7 bases at V and 5 bases at J; junction bases unmatched: 10. The CDR3 covers 13 residues. Per germline, CDR1 GTSNPN and CDR2 SVGIG (reference sequence).